Here is one T cell receptor (beta chain) with its context. The protocol was immunoSEQ multiplex PCR, while the TCRdb copy is restricted to in-frame clones and leaves out a portion. The table includes about 99,000 clones, roughly 87% detected once. The data were taken from a study of blood T cell repertoires in COVID-19. V lost 0 bases and J lost 5, with 8 bases in between. There are 14 residues in the CDR3. Germline V gene lookup returns CDR1 SGHDT and CDR2 YYEEEE. The rearrangement joins TRBV5-6 to TRBJ2-2, with D tentatively TRBD1 (6 bases). The material sequenced was peripheral blood. This receptor was identified in a human donor in a cohort sampled during active COVID-19. For the CDR3, the DNA is TGTGCCAGCAGCTTGGGGACAGAAACCGGGGAGCTGTTTTTT. As protein: CASSLGTETGELFF.